This TCR beta chain was identified in a study of T cell responses to AZD1222 COVID-19 vaccine. This CDR3 has 12 amino acids. CDR1 is KGHSY, CDR2 FQNENV, per germline. Trimming pared 3 bases from V and 4 bases from J, leaving 4 bases between. Profiled with immunoSEQ multiplex PCR; TCRdb holds only in-frame clones, not every one. The sample lists 100,000 to 130,000 clones, roughly 90% occurring once. Findings and limits, study-wide: Donors were largely white British and mainly female; clonal diversity was possibly underestimated. CD4 TCRs covered the whole spike, strongest at regions 160-218 and 743-854.

With regard to this clone: Its target is not known.

The sample here was peripheral blood, taken 28 days after the second AZD1222 dose. This rearrangement joins TRBV16 to TRBJ1-3; no reliable D call. This sequence originates from an adult who received the AZD1222 COVID-19 vaccine. CDR3 in DNA: TGTGCCAGCAGCCACCAAGGAAACACCATATATTTT. Its translation is CASSHQGNTIYF.